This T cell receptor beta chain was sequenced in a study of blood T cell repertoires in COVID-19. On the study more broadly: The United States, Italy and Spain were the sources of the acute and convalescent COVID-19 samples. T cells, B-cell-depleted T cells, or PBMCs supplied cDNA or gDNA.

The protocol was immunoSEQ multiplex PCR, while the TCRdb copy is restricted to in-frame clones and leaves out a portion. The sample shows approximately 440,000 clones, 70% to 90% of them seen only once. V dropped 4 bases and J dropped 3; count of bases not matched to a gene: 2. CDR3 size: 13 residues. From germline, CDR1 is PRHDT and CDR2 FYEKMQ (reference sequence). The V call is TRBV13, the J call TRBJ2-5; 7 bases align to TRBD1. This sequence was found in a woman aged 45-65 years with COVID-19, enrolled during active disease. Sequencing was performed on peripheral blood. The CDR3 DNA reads TGTGCCAGCAGCTCCGACAGGGAAGAGACCCAGTACTTC. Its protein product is CASSSDREETQYF.